Following are 25 T cell receptor beta chains from one sample sequenced in a study of blood T cell repertoires in COVID-19. Libraries were prepared by immunoSEQ multiplex PCR; TCRdb keeps only in-frame clonotypes and omits some of them. The profile shows 250,000 or so clones, about 87% of them singletons. Material: peripheral blood. Receptors originate from a woman in her sixties with COVID-19, enrolled during active disease.

This clone was seen only a few times. The chain combines TRBV11-3 with TRBJ2-1, with 7 bases fitting TRBD1. V gave up 5 bases and J gave up 5 bases; unmatched junction bases: 12. The CDR3 length is 16 residues. CDR1 and CDR2 from the germline V gene are SGHNT and YENEEA. For the CDR3, the DNA is TGTGCCAGCAGCCGCGGTACAGGGACAGTGAACAATGAGCAGTTCTTC. This translates into CASSRGTGTVNNEQFF. The full variable domain, completed using reference TRBV11-3 and TRBJ2-1, is EAGVVQSPRYKIIEKKQPVAFWCNPISGHNTLYWYLQNLGQGPELLIRYENEEAVDDSQLPKDRFSAERLKGVDSTLKIQPAELGDSAVYLCASSRGTGTVNNEQFFGPGTRLTVL.

V is TRBV30 and J is TRBJ1-1; D gene unclear. The CDR3 consists of 13 residues. Per germline, CDR1 GTSNPN and CDR2 SVGIG (reference sequence). V lost 1 base, J lost 2 bases, and 8 bases lay in between. The CDR3 DNA reads TGTGCCTGGAGTGGGCGACATAACACTGAAGCTTTCTTT. Translated, it gives CAWSGRHNTEAFF.

This chain links TRBV3-1 (or the pseudogene TRBV3-2) with TRBJ1-5; perhaps TRBD1 as D (5 bases). Germline V gives CDR1 LGHDT, CDR2 YNNKEL (reference sequence). V was shortened by 0 bases and J by 7 bases, with 13 bases between the two germline ends. The CDR3 has 15 residues. CDR3: CASSQDIGGGQPQHF. DNA of the CDR3: TGTGCCAGCAGCCAAGACATCGGGGGAGGGCAGCCCCAGCATTTT.

This chain links TRBV21-1 with TRBJ1-3. TRBV21-1 is annotated as a pseudogene. The CDR3 is 13 amino acids. The CDR3 DNA sequence: TGTGCCAGCAGCAAGACGGGTGGAAACACCATATATTTT. Translated, it gives CASSKTGGNTIYF.

The chain uses TRBV30 and TRBJ1-6; D gene uncertain. This CDR3 is 14 amino acids long. V was shortened by 0 bases and J by 7 bases, with 10 bases between the two germline ends. Germline V gene lookup returns CDR1 GTSNPN and CDR2 SVGIG (reference sequence). The CDR3 DNA is TGTGCCTGGAGTGTAGGAGGGCGGAATTCACCCCTCCACTTT. Translating it yields CAWSVGGRNSPLHF.

The rearrangement joins TRBV28 to TRBJ1-5; no clear D. CDR1 is MDHEN, CDR2 SYDVKM, per germline. The CDR3 is 14 amino acids. The ends were cut back, 5 bases at V and 0 bases at J, with 8 bases in the middle. The CDR3 sequence: CASSPLHSNQPQHF. In DNA form, the CDR3 reads TGTGCCAGCAGTCCCTTACATAGCAATCAGCCCCAGCATTTT.

The chain joins TRBV28 to TRBJ2-2; 11 bases line up with TRBD1. J lost 7 bases, V lost 5 bases, and 6 bases had no gene match. Germline loops: CDR1 MDHEN, CDR2 SYDVKM. The CDR3 loop spans 15 amino acids. The CDR3 region is CASSLGTGGSGELFF. CDR3 nucleotide sequence: TGTGCCAGCAGTCTCGGGACAGGGGGAAGCGGGGAGCTGTTTTTT.

The chain recombines TRBV30 with TRBJ1-3; TRBD1 might be the D (5 bases). The CDR3 is made up of 15 amino acids. Trimming shortened V by 3 bases and J by 7 bases, and 19 bases separated the two germline ends. Germline V gene sequence: CDR1 GTSNPN, CDR2 SVGIG (reference sequence). The CDR3 nucleotides read TGTGCCTGGAGCGTTGGACAAGGGGAACGGAACACCATATATTTT. Its protein product is CAWSVGQGERNTIYF. Full variable domain (remainder filled in from reference TRBV30 and TRBJ1-3): SQTIHQWPATLVQPVGSPLSLECTVEGTSNPNLYWYRQAAGRGLQLLFYSVGIGQISSEVPQNLSASRPQDRQFILSSKKLLLSDSGFYLCAWSVGQGERNTIYFGEGSWLTVV.

V is TRBV9 and J is TRBJ2-1, with TRBD1 as a possible D gene (5 bases). Germline-derived CDR1 and CDR2 are SGDLS and YYNGEE. Trimming shortened V by 3 bases and J by 6 bases, and 19 bases separated the two germline ends. The CDR3 has 16 residues. CDR3 coding DNA: TGTGCCAGCAGCGGGACACCCACTTGGAGTACCAATGAGCAGTTCTTC. It specifies CASSGTPTWSTNEQFF.

The chain links TRBV19 to TRBJ1-5, with no clear D. CDR1 is LNHDA, CDR2 SQIVND, per germline (reference sequence). This CDR3 region has 16 residues. V dropped 5 bases and J dropped 0 bases, with 14 bases sitting between them. CDR3 DNA sequence: TGTGCCAGTAGTCTACTTGCGGGGATTAGCAATCAGCCCCAGCATTTT. Protein sequence: CASSLLAGISNQPQHF.

The genes are TRBV6-6 and TRBJ1-2; TRBD1 is a possible D gene (5 bases). Germline values: CDR1 MNHNY, CDR2 SVGAGI (reference sequence). V lost 5 bases, J lost 3 bases, and 25 bases lay in between. The CDR3 runs 18 residues. CDR3 amino acids: CASSPIGGAGRLDYGYTF. The CDR3 nucleotides are TGTGCCAGCAGTCCTATCGGCGGGGCGGGGAGATTGGACTATGGCTACACCTTC.

The chain has TRBV30 and TRBJ1-1; possible D gene TRBD1, 5 bases. The germline CDR1 and CDR2 sequences are GTSNPN and SVGIG (reference sequence). The V and J ends lost 3 bases and 3 bases respectively, with 11 bases between them. This CDR3 spans 13 amino acids. The CDR3 DNA reads as TGTGCCTGGAGCGTTACAGGCTACACTGAAGCTTTCTTT. Encoded protein: CAWSVTGYTEAFF.

The chain is built from TRBV7-2 and TRBJ1-1; D might be TRBD1 (6 bases). V lost 5 bases, J lost 8 bases, and 12 bases lay in between. This CDR3 comprises 12 residues. CDR1 is SGHTA, CDR2 FQGNSA, per germline. The CDR3 region has the DNA TGTGCCAGCAGCCCCCCAGGACAGGAAGCTTTCTTT. This sequence encodes CASSPPGQEAFF.

The V and J genes are TRBV18 and TRBJ1-1; D may be TRBD1 (5 bases). The CDR3 totals 15 residues. Trimming took off 5 bases at V and 1 base at J, with 14 bases between the two ends. CDR1 is KGHSH, CDR2 LQKENI, per germline. CDR3 DNA sequence: TGTGCCAGCTCAGGCGGAGGGGCACAGAACACTGAAGCTTTCTTT. It codes for CASSGGGAQNTEAFF.

V gene TRBV27 combines with J gene TRBJ2-5, with 10 bases aligning to TRBD2. CDR3 length: 16 residues. Germline V gene lookup returns CDR1 MNHEY and CDR2 SMNVEV (reference sequence). With V trimmed by 7 bases and J by 4 bases, 12 bases remained unmatched. In DNA form, the CDR3 reads TGTGCCAGCACCCCTCTAGGGCTAGCGGGAGTAGAGACCCAGTACTTC. This sequence encodes CASTPLGLAGVETQYF.

The chain employs TRBV10-3 and TRBJ2-7; 10 bases map to TRBD2. CDR3 length: 16 amino acids. V lost 1 base to trimming and J lost 1 base; unmatched junction nucleotides: 4. The germline CDR1 and CDR2 sequences are ENHRY and SYGVKD. CDR3 amino acids: CAISEYGTSASYEQYF. CDR3 DNA sequence: TGTGCCATCAGTGAGTATGGGACTAGCGCGTCCTACGAGCAGTACTTC.

The table lists this clone with a count of one. The chain employs TRBV11-3 and TRBJ2-1; TRBD2 is a possible D gene (6 bases). Germline CDR1 SGHNT, CDR2 YENEEA. With 3 bases removed from V and 0 bases from J, the gap between germline ends came to 6 bases. CDR3 length equals 14 residues. In DNA form, the CDR3 reads TGTGCCAGCAGCTTCGGGAGCTCCTACAATGAGCAGTTCTTC. It is translated as CASSFGSSYNEQFF.

The chain couples TRBV5-5 to TRBJ2-2; tentatively, D is TRBD1 (6 bases). The length of the CDR3 is 16 residues. Trimming pared 2 bases from V and 5 bases from J, leaving 16 bases between. From germline, CDR1 is SGHKS and CDR2 YYEKEE (reference sequence). The CDR3 protein is CASSLFRGVETGELFF. The DNA for the CDR3 is TGTGCCAGCAGCTTATTCAGGGGAGTGGAAACCGGGGAGCTGTTTTTT.

This chain links TRBV12-3 or TRBV12-4 with TRBJ1-2, with TRBD1 matching 9 bases. The CDR3 totals 13 residues. V trimming: 7 bases; J trimming: 9 bases; junction bases outside the gene matches: 9. The CDR3 bases are TGTGCCAGCATGGGGACAGGGATATTTAGCTACACCTTC. Its translation is CASMGTGIFSYTF.

This clone showed up just once. Here the CDR3 DNA reads TGTGCCAGCACGCAGATTTTCACCGGGGAGCTGTTTTTT. Its protein is CASTQIFTGELFF. This chain joins TRBV28 and TRBJ2-2; D is unresolved. Germline-derived CDR1 and CDR2 are MDHEN and SYDVKM. The CDR3 is made up of 13 amino acids. Trimming stripped 7 bases from V and 4 bases from J, with 10 bases between.

The gene calls are TRBV3-1 (or the pseudogene TRBV3-2) and TRBJ2-2, with 12 bases lining up with TRBD2. The CDR3 spans 20 residues. The germline gives CDR1 LGHDT, CDR2 YNNKEL (reference sequence). V shed 4 bases, J shed 4 bases, and the junction held 16 bases outside the gene matches. The CDR3 loop is CASSRRLAGAGNIVTGELFF. DNA of the CDR3: TGTGCCAGCAGCCGCCGACTAGCGGGAGCGGGGAACATCGTCACCGGGGAGCTGTTTTTT.

The CDR3 nucleotides are TGTGCCAGCAGCCTCGCGATCTCTGGGGCCAACGTCCTGACTTTC. It translates to CASSLAISGANVLTF. The chain has TRBV5-4 and TRBJ2-6; D is unresolved. V was pared by 4 bases and J by 0 bases, with 8 bases between. The CDR3 sequence is 15 residues long. Germline CDR1 and CDR2: SGHNT and YYREEE (reference sequence).

V gene TRBV2 combines with J gene TRBJ1-6; D ambiguous. Per germline, CDR1 SNHLY and CDR2 FYNNEI. V lost 1 base and J 10 bases, leaving 11 bases between the germline ends. This CDR3 is built from 14 residues. CDR3 coding DNA: TGTGCCAGCAGTGAAGGGCCCGGAGGATCACCCCTCCACTTT. This encodes CASSEGPGGSPLHF.

The chain links TRBV20-1 to TRBJ1-2; D uncertain. CDR3 length: 11 residues. Germline CDR1 is DFQATT and CDR2 is SNEGSKA (reference sequence). V dropped 6 bases and J dropped 0 bases, with 5 bases sitting between them. The CDR3 spells CSAYSNYGYTF. CDR3 DNA: TGCAGTGCATACTCTAACTATGGCTACACCTTC.

V and J are TRBV29-1 and TRBJ2-1; 7 bases are a match to TRBD1. Per germline, CDR1 SQVTM and CDR2 ANQGSEA. CDR3 length: 12 amino acids. Trimming removed 6 bases from V and 3 bases from J; junction bases left unmatched: 2. Written as DNA, the CDR3 is TGCAGCGTCGGACAGGTCTACAATGAGCAGTTCTTC. Translating gives CSVGQVYNEQFF.